The source of this T cell receptor (beta chain) is a study of T cell repertoires in cytomegalovirus infection. Study background: HLA-C-restricted CMV epitopes, recently identified, and well-studied HLA-B-restricted ones were used by the study. In public TCR beta signatures, there were indications of both CMV infection and matching HLA type.

General observations from the study: The ex vivo response was dominated by HLA-C-restricted CMV-specific TCR beta clonotypes.

With 5 bases removed from V and 5 bases from J, the gap between germline ends came to 15 bases. The CDR3 covers 14 residues. This clonotype was counted many times. The antigen is not known. TCRdb passed the reads through MiXCR, listing each CDR3 protein once. Found here are over 100,000 distinct CDR3 sequences, less than 30% of them singletons; the top ten hold about three quarters. The genes are TRBV12-3 or TRBV12-4 and TRBJ1-1; D is unclear. The TCR sequence derives from a human donor in good health (CMV status not recorded). Some clones in this sample may be carry-over from other donors' samples. The input for sequencing was CD8+ T cells from cultured PBMCs, taken from culture after CMV antigen stimulation. The DNA of the CDR3 is TGTGCCAGCAGTAAGGACGGGGTCACGACTGAAGCTTTCTTT. Amino acid sequence: CASSKDGVTTEAFF.